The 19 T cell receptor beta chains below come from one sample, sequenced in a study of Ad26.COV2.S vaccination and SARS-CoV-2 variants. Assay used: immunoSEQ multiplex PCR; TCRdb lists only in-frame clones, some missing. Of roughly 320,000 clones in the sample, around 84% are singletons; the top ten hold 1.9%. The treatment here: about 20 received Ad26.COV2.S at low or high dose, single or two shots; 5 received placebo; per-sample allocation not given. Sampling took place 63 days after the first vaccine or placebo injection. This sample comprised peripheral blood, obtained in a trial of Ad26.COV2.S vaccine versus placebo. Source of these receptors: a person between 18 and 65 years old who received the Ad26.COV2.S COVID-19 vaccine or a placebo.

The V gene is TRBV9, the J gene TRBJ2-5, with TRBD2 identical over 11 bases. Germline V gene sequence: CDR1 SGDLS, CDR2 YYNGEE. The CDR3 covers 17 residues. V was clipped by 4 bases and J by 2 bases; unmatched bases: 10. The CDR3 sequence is CASSSGASGGTQETQYF. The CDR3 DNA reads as TGTGCCAGCAGCTCTGGGGCTAGCGGGGGGACGCAAGAGACCCAGTACTTC.

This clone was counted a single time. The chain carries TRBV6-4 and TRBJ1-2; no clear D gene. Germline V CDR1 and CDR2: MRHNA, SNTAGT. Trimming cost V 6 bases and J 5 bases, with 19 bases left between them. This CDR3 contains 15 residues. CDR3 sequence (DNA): TGTGCCAGCAGCCCAAGTATTAATACCCAATATGGCTACACCTTC. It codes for CASSPSINTQYGYTF.

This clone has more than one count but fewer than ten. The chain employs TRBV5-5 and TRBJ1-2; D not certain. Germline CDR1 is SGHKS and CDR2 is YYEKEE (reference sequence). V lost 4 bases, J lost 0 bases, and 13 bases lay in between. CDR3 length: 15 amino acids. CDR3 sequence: CASSPRSGPNYGYTF. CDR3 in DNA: TGTGCCAGCAGCCCAAGGTCGGGTCCTAACTATGGCTACACCTTC.

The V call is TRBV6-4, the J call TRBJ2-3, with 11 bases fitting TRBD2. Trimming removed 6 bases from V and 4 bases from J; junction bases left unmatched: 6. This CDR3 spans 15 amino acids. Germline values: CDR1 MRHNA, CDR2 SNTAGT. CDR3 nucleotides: TGTGCCAGCAGCGATAGCGGGGGGGCGCCAGATACGCAGTATTTT. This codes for CASSDSGGAPDTQYF.

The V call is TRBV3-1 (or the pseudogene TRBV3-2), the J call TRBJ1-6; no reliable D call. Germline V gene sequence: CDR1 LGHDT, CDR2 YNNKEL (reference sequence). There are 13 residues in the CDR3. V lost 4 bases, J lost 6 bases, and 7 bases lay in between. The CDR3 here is CASSPHLNSPLHF. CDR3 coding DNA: TGTGCCAGCAGCCCCCACCTTAATTCACCCCTCCACTTT.

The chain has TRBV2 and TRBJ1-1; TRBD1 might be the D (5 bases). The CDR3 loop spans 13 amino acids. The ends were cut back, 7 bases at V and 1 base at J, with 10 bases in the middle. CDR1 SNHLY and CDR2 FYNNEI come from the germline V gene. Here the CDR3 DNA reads TGTGCCAGCAATCCCGACAGGAACACTGAAGCTTTCTTT. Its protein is CASNPDRNTEAFF.

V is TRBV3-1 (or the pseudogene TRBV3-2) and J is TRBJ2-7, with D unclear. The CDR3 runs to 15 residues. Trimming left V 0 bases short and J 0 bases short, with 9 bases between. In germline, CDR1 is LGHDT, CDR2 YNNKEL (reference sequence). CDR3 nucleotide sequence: TGTGCCAGCAGCCAAGATCTTTTCGCCTCCTACGAGCAGTACTTC. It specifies CASSQDLFASYEQYF.

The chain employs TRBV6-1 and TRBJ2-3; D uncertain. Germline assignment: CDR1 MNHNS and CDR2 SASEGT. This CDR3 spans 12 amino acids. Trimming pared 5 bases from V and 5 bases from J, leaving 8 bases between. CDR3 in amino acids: CASSQLEDTQYF. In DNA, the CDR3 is TGTGCCAGCAGTCAACTTGAAGATACGCAGTATTTT.

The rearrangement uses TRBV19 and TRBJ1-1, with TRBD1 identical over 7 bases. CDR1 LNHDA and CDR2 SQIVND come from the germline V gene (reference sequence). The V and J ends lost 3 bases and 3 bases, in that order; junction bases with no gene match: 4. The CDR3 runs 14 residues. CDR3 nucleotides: TGTGCCAGTAGTATGGACAGGAGGGACACTGAAGCTTTCTTT. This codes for CASSMDRRDTEAFF.

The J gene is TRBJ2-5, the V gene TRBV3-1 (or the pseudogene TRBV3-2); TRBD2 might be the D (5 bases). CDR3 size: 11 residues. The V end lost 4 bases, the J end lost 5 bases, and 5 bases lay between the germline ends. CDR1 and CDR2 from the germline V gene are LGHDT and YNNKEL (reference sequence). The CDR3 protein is CASSRGETQYF. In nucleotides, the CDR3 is TGTGCCAGCAGCCGAGGGGAGACCCAGTACTTC.

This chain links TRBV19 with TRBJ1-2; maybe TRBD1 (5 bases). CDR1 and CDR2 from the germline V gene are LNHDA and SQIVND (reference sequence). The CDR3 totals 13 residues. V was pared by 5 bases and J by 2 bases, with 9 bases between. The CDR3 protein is CASSRRGNYGYTF. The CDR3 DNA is TGTGCCAGTAGTCGGCGGGGGAACTATGGCTACACCTTC.

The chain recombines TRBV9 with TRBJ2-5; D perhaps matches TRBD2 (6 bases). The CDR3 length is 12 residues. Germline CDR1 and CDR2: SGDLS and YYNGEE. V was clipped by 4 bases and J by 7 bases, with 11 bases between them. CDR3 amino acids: CASSRDSGTQYF. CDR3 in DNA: TGTGCCAGCAGCCGGGACTCCGGGACCCAGTACTTC.

This CDR3 reads CASSPSGGASYGYTF. In DNA, the CDR3 is TGCGCCAGCAGCCCTTCGGGGGGCGCGAGCTATGGCTACACCTTC. The gene calls are TRBV5-1 and TRBJ1-2; tentatively, D is TRBD1 (6 bases). The germline V gene has CDR1 SGHRS and CDR2 YFSETQ. V shed 4 bases and J shed 4 bases, with 17 bases lying between them. The CDR3 totals 15 residues.

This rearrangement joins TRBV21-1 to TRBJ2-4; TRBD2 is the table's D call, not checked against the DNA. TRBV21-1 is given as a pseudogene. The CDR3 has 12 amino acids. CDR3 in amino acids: CASSKKRGSVYF. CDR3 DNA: TGTGCCAGCAGCAAAAAACGGGGGTCGGTGTACTTC.

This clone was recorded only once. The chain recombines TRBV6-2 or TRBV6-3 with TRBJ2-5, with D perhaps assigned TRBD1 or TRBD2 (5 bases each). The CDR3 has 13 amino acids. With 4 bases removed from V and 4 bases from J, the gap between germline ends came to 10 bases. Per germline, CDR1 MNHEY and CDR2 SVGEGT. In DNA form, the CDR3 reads TGTGCCAGCAGTTCCGGGGCTAGAGAGACCCAGTACTTC. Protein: CASSSGARETQYF.

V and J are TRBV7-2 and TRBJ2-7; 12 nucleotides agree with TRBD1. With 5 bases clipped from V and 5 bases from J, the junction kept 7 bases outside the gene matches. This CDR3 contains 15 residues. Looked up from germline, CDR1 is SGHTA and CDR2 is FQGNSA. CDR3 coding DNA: TGTGCCAGCAGCCCACGGGACAGGGGGCGAGACGAGCAGTACTTC. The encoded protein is CASSPRDRGRDEQYF.

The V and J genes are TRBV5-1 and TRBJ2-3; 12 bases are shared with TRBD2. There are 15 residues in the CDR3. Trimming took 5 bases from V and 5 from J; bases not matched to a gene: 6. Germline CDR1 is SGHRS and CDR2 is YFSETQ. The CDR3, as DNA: TGCGCCAGCAGTTGGACTAGCGGGGCTGGAGATACGCAGTATTTT. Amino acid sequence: CASSWTSGAGDTQYF.

CDR3 amino acids: CASSESHGGVRVNSPLHF. The CDR3, as DNA: TGTGCCAGCAGTGAAAGCCACGGGGGAGTCAGGGTTAATTCACCCCTCCACTTT. V usage is TRBV6-1 and J usage is TRBJ1-6, with D tentatively TRBD1 (5 bases). CDR3 length: 18 residues. V lost 2 bases and J lost 6, with 20 bases in between. The germline V gene has CDR1 MNHNS and CDR2 SASEGT.

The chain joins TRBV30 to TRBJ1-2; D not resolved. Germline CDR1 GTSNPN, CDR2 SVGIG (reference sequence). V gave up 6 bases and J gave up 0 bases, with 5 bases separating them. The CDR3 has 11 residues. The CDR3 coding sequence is TGTGCCTGTACAGCTAACTATGGCTACACCTTC. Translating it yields CACTANYGYTF. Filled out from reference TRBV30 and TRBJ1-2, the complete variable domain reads SQTIHQWPATLVQPVGSPLSLECTVEGTSNPNLYWYRQAAGRGLQLLFYSVGIGQISSEVPQNLSASRPQDRQFILSSKKLLLSDSGFYLCACTANYGYTFGSGTRLTVV.